This T cell receptor (beta chain) comes out of a study of T cells in women clearing cervical HPV infection. With regard to this clone: The read ends 3 residues shy of where the CDR3 ends; the end is completed using the germline J gene.

Repertoires were generated with immunoSEQ multiplex PCR, while TCRdb's copy carries only in-frame clones and drops some. Recorded for this sample: about 21,000 clones. CDR3 length equals 16 residues. The V gene's germline CDR1 is DFQATT and CDR2 SNEGSKA (reference sequence). The V gene lost 5 bases and the J gene lost 7 bases, with 21 bases spanning the gap. The sample consisted of blood buffy coat. The chain employs TRBV20-1 and TRBJ1-6; perhaps TRBD1 as D (6 bases). This sequence originates from a woman aged 18-70 years with a cervical HPV16 infection that either progressed to CIN3+ or cleared (not recorded which). CDR3 bases read: TGCAGTGCTCCCGGCAGGACAGCCGCTTTGAATTCACCC. It is translated as CSAPGRTAALNSP. The whole CDR3 region reads CSAPGRTAALNSPLHF.